These 25 T cell receptor beta chains share one sample of origin, sequenced in a study of CD8+ T cells in alopecia areata. Extracted from the samples, RNA was reverse transcribed into cDNA to serve as the sequencing template. Data came from immunoSEQ multiplex PCR; TCRdb stores just in-frame clones and leaves some out. The sample lists 110,000 or so clones, 50% to 65% occurring once. The treatment here: oral pan-JAK inhibitor, 5-10 mg twice daily. This material consisted of CD4+ T cells sorted from blood, taken at week 24, from a patient treated with tofacitinib. These receptor sequences come from a human donor with alopecia areata.

The CDR3 nucleotides read TGCGCCAGCAGCCCAGCCGGCGGGGCTGGGGCCAACGTCCTGACTTTC. This sequence encodes CASSPAGGAGANVLTF. The chain is built from TRBV4-3 and TRBJ2-6; D is possibly TRBD2 (6 bases). This CDR3 comprises 16 residues. The V gene's germline CDR1 is LGHNA and CDR2 YSLEER. The ends were cut back, 4 bases at V and 2 bases at J, with 12 bases in the middle.

This sequence joins TRBV11-3 and TRBJ1-1; tentative D call: TRBD1 (5 bases). The CDR3 is 11 residues long. V shed 3 bases and J shed 6 bases, with 5 bases lying between them. Germline CDR1 reads SGHNT; CDR2 reads YENEEA. CDR3 in DNA: TGTGCCAGCAGCTTGGGACCTGAAGCTTTCTTT. It translates to CASSLGPEAFF.

This clone was seen only a few times. The chain links TRBV25-1 to TRBJ2-7; TRBD1 is a possible D gene (5 bases). V was cut by 4 bases and J by 6 bases, with 7 bases left in between. The germline CDR1 and CDR2 sequences are MGHDK and SYGVNS. The CDR3 contains 11 residues. CDR3 residues: CASSGRVEQYF. The CDR3 bases are TGTGCCAGCAGTGGCAGGGTCGAGCAGTACTTC.

The chain has TRBV7-2 and TRBJ2-7; D gene uncertain. Per the germline V gene, CDR1 is SGHTA and CDR2 is FQGNSA. Trimming pared 2 bases from V and 1 base from J, leaving 6 bases between. The CDR3 consists of 13 residues. CDR3 in amino acids: CASSLSASYEQYF. The DNA of the CDR3 is TGTGCCAGCAGCTTAAGCGCATCCTACGAGCAGTACTTC.

By sample fraction, this clone is medium-sized. The chain is built from TRBV6-6 and TRBJ2-4; 10 bases align to TRBD2. Germline CDR1 is MNHNY and CDR2 is SVGAGI (reference sequence). V lost 8 bases, J lost 0 bases, and 4 bases stayed unmatched. The CDR3 runs to 15 residues. CDR3 region: CASASGGLAKNIQYF. The CDR3 region has the DNA TGTGCCAGCGCTAGCGGGGGCCTAGCCAAAAACATTCAGTACTTC.

About this clone itself: One end of the junction fails to match germline, which may point to a read error. Other DNA sequences from this sample encode an identical CDR3 as well. The chain links TRBV29-1 to TRBJ1-1; D might be TRBD1 (6 bases). Germline CDR1 reads SQVTM; CDR2 reads ANQGSEA. This CDR3 has 14 residues. The CDR3 coding sequence is TGCAGCGTTGACAGGGGACTAACAGGGACTGAAGCCTTCTTT. It codes for CSVDRGLTGTEAFF.

The chain joins TRBV7-2 to TRBJ2-1, with 9 bases matching TRBD2. Trimming took 1 base from V and 7 from J; bases not matched to a gene: 8. CDR3 size: 16 residues. From germline, CDR1 is SGHTA and CDR2 FQGNSA. The DNA for the CDR3 is TGTGCCAGCAGCTTAGAACAGGCGGGGGGGCCGAATGAGCAGTTCTTC. This translates into CASSLEQAGGPNEQFF. Together with reference TRBV7-2 and TRBJ2-1, the CDR3 gives the full variable domain: GAGVSQSPSNKVTEKGKDVELRCDPISGHTALYWYRQSLGQGLEFLIYFQGNSAPDKSGLPSDRFSAERTGGSVSTLTIQRTQQEDSAVYLCASSLEQAGGPNEQFFGPGTRLTVL.

This sequence joins TRBV29-1 and TRBJ1-2; D might be TRBD1 (6 bases). CDR3 length: 12 residues. The V and J ends lost 5 bases and 5 bases respectively, with 12 bases between them. Germline V lookup: CDR1 SQVTM, CDR2 ANQGSEA. The CDR3 spells CSVSETGYGYTF. DNA of the CDR3: TGCAGCGTTTCGGAGACAGGATATGGCTACACCTTC. Looking up the rest from reference TRBV29-1 and TRBJ1-2 gives the full variable domain: SAVISQKPSRDICQRGTSLTIQCQVDSQVTMMFWYRQQPGQSLTLIATANQGSEATYESGFVIDKFPISRPNLTFSTLTVSNMSPEDSSIYLCSVSETGYGYTFGSGTRLTVV.

The chain is built from TRBV5-6 and TRBJ1-4, with TRBD1 matching 7 bases. The V segment lost 1 base and the J segment 6 bases; nucleotides outside the gene matches: 6. The CDR3 totals 15 residues. Germline lookup yields CDR1 SGHDT and CDR2 YYEEEE. For the CDR3, the DNA is TGTGCCAGCAGCTTGACAGGGGTATCTGATGAAAAACTGTTTTTT. Amino acid sequence: CASSLTGVSDEKLFF.

This clone was observed a handful of times. The V gene is TRBV30, the J gene TRBJ1-4; 7 bases map to TRBD1. Germline V gene sequence: CDR1 GTSNPN, CDR2 SVGIG (reference sequence). The V segment lost 7 bases and the J segment 5 bases; nucleotides outside the gene matches: 7. CDR3 length: 13 residues. CDR3 residues: CASPGTDNEKLFF. The CDR3 DNA sequence: TGTGCCTCCCCCGGGACAGACAATGAAAAACTGTTTTTT.

CDR3 amino acids: CAILNPQGQYNEQFF. The CDR3 DNA follows: TGTGCCATCCTGAATCCACAGGGACAGTACAATGAGCAGTTCTTC. The genes are TRBV10-3 and TRBJ2-1, with 7 positions matching TRBD1. Germline CDR1 ENHRY, CDR2 SYGVKD. The V gene end was trimmed by 8 bases and the J gene end by 4 bases; junction bases not matched to a gene: 11. CDR3 size: 15 residues.

Only a few counts were recorded for this clone. The V and J genes are TRBV6-6 and TRBJ2-2; D remains unclear. This CDR3 is built from 14 residues. The germline V gene encodes CDR1 MNHNY and CDR2 SVGAGI (reference sequence). With 0 bases removed from V and 1 base from J, the gap between germline ends came to 3 bases. In DNA form, the CDR3 reads TGTGCCAGCAGTTACTCAGAGAACACCGGGGAGCTGTTTTTT. Translation gives CASSYSENTGELFF.

V is TRBV29-1 and J is TRBJ1-1, with D tentatively TRBD1 (5 bases). The CDR3 is 14 amino acids. The germline V gene encodes CDR1 SQVTM and CDR2 ANQGSEA. The CDR3 sequence is CSDLRRVGGTEAFF. The DNA for the CDR3 is TGCAGTGACTTGAGGCGGGTCGGGGGGACTGAAGCTTTCTTT.

This rearrangement joins TRBV25-1 to TRBJ1-6; D may be TRBD1 (6 bases). V lost 6 bases to trimming and J lost 10 bases, with 13 bases between them. CDR3 size: 13 residues. Germline lookup yields CDR1 MGHDK and CDR2 SYGVNS. The CDR3 DNA sequence: TGTGCCAGCAGGAACAGGGTTGGGTCACCCCTCCACTTT. Amino acid sequence: CASRNRVGSPLHF.

The CDR3 region has the DNA TGTGCCAGCAGCTCCTTTGGGGGGACGGAAGCTTTCTTT. Translated: CASSSFGGTEAFF. V gene TRBV5-6 combines with J gene TRBJ1-1, with D possibly being TRBD1 (5 bases). The CDR3 is 13 residues long. V lost 3 bases to trimming and J lost 8 bases, with 14 bases between them. Germline V gene data show CDR1 as SGHDT and CDR2 as YYEEEE.

This clone has a single count. The V and J genes are TRBV4-2 and TRBJ2-2, with D perhaps TRBD2 (5 bases). Trimming shortened V by 0 bases and J by 3 bases, and 11 bases separated the two germline ends. The CDR3 loop spans 16 amino acids. Germline values: CDR1 LGHNA, CDR2 YNFKEQ. CDR3 region: CASSQDRGKHTGELFF. CDR3 sequence (DNA): TGTGCCAGCAGCCAAGATAGAGGGAAACACACCGGGGAGCTGTTTTTT.

This clone was found a few times. J is TRBJ1-2 and V is TRBV5-6, with TRBD1 matching 7 bases. V was clipped by 0 bases and J by 4 bases; unmatched bases: 12. Germline V gives CDR1 SGHDT, CDR2 YYEEEE. The CDR3 covers 17 residues. The CDR3 DNA sequence: TGTGCCAGCAGCTTGGCCGGAGCGACGACAGGGTCCTATGGCTACACCTTC. Translating it yields CASSLAGATTGSYGYTF.

In its sample, this clone was seen once. The genes are TRBV7-2 and TRBJ2-2, with a weak D call TRBD1 (6 bases). Germline CDR1 reads SGHTA; CDR2 reads FQGNSA. The CDR3 is 14 residues long. V lost 5 bases and J 5 bases, leaving 12 bases between the germline ends. CDR3 coding DNA: TGTGCCAGCAGCGCACACAGGGATACCGGGGAGCTGTTTTTT. Amino acid sequence: CASSAHRDTGELFF.

This clone was observed a few times. The chain links TRBV5-5 to TRBJ2-1, with 11 bases aligning to TRBD1. The CDR3 spans 15 residues. Germline V lookup: CDR1 SGHKS, CDR2 YYEKEE (reference sequence). V lost 4 bases, J lost 8 bases, and 8 bases stayed unmatched. The CDR3 spells CASSEDRGPRDEQFF. DNA for the CDR3: TGTGCCAGCAGCGAGGACAGGGGGCCGAGGGATGAGCAGTTCTTC.

This clone was observed a few times. V gene TRBV7-9 combines with J gene TRBJ1-5; perhaps TRBD1 as D (5 bases). Germline assignment: CDR1 SEHNR and CDR2 FQNEAQ (reference sequence). Trimming removed 4 bases from V and 0 bases from J, with 10 bases in between. The CDR3 runs 15 residues. This chain's CDR3 is CASSSGTDSNQPQHF. In DNA form, the CDR3 reads TGTGCCAGCAGCTCAGGGACCGATAGCAATCAGCCCCAGCATTTT.

The V call is TRBV30, the J call TRBJ2-1, with 7 bases identical to TRBD1. Germline values: CDR1 GTSNPN, CDR2 SVGIG (reference sequence). This CDR3 has 12 amino acids. Written as DNA, the CDR3 is TGTGGCTACTCCCGACAGGGCGATGAGCAGTTCTTC. This sequence encodes CGYSRQGDEQFF.

The chain is built from TRBV23-1 and TRBJ2-3, with TRBD2 matching over 7 bases. TRBV23-1 counts as an open reading frame of uncertain function. Losses at the gene ends were 0 bases for V and 2 bases for J; bases not matched to a gene: 8. The CDR3 totals 17 residues. CDR3 residues: CASSQSLASGFTDTQYF. The CDR3 nucleotides read TGCGCCAGCAGTCAATCGCTCGCTAGCGGATTCACAGATACGCAGTATTTT.

The chain is built from TRBV23-1 and TRBJ1-6, with D unresolved. TRBV23-1 is an ORF, with its function uncertain. Between the trimmed V and J ends, which lost 0 bases and 7 bases, there was a span of 7 bases. The CDR3 is 14 amino acids. This CDR3 is CASSQSFQNSPLHF. The DNA of the CDR3 is TGCGCCAGCAGTCAATCGTTTCAGAATTCACCCCTCCACTTT.

The CDR3: CASSYFGTGKSPLHF. Written as DNA, the CDR3 is TGTGCCAGCAGTTACTTCGGGACAGGGAAATCACCCCTCCACTTT. The chain links TRBV6-5 to TRBJ1-6; 9 bases line up with TRBD1. The CDR3 runs 15 residues. After removal of 1 base from V and 10 bases from J, the junction contained 5 bases not matched to a gene. CDR1 is MNHEY and CDR2 is SVGAGI in the germline V gene.

The chain joins TRBV5-1 to TRBJ2-3; TRBD2 might be the D (5 bases). The CDR3 is made up of 14 amino acids. Trimming left V 2 bases short and J 4 bases short, with 11 bases between. Germline loops: CDR1 SGHRS, CDR2 YFSETQ. This CDR3 is CASSLAEGPDTQYF. The CDR3 bases are TGCGCCAGCAGCTTAGCCGAGGGCCCAGATACGCAGTATTTT.